This TCR beta chain came from a study of T cell clonotyping in hematopoietic cell transplantation. Regarding the study as a whole: Few recipient clonotypes overlapped donors; over 97% were de novo at given depth.

The V and J ends lost 0 bases and 10 bases, in that order; junction bases with no gene match: 12. From germline, CDR1 is MNHNS and CDR2 SASEGT. This CDR3 contains 17 residues. Sequenced by immunoSEQ multiplex PCR; TCRdb stores in-frame clones only, minus some. The sample includes 35,000 to 50,000 clones, about 85% of them seen just once. On this clone: What it binds is unknown.

Indicated time point: recipient sample about 28 days before transplant, after cytoreduction. The sequenced sample was peripheral blood mononuclear cells, obtained before stem cell transplant. The chain is built from TRBV6-1 and TRBJ1-4; 9 bases map to TRBD1. The TCR was taken from a man aged 55-75 years with acute myeloid leukemia. Some clones in this sample may be carry-over from other donors' samples. The DNA of the CDR3 is TGTGCCAGCAGTGAAGCGGTCACCCGGGACAGGGACGGAAAACTGTTTTTT. Translating it yields CASSEAVTRDRDGKLFF.